This T cell receptor (beta chain) was identified during a study of regulatory T cells in long-lasting Graves disease. CDR3 regions were amplified by Arm-PCR using iRepertoire HTBI primers to build TCR beta libraries. TCRdb re-derived calls from the multiplex PCR reads in MiXCR, one entry per CDR3 protein. The data hold around 510,000 distinct CDR3 sequences, with around 20% observed a single time. This clonotype was seen at least ten times. Documented time point: persistent/refractory GD, antithyroid drugs over 5 years with positive TRAb. The TCR library was made from RNA extracted from PBMCs. This specimen consisted of peripheral blood mononuclear cells (PBMCs), obtained when the disease was refractory, from a patient treated with antithyroid drugs. The source of this sequence is a female donor with Graves disease.

CDR3 in DNA: TGTGCCAGCAGCTTAGACGCAGAGACAGGTCGGGGCTACACCTTC. It translates to CASSLDAETGRGYTF. V usage is TRBV11-2 and J usage is TRBJ1-2; the D gene is possibly TRBD1 (6 bases). This CDR3 is 15 amino acids long. V lost 0 bases and J lost 8, with 16 bases in between. Germline values: CDR1 SGHAT, CDR2 FQNNGV.